This record concerns one TCR beta chain sequence. Repertoires were generated with immunoSEQ multiplex PCR, while TCRdb's copy carries only in-frame clones and drops some. This sample has 100,000 to 150,000 clones, with over 75% found just once. The data were obtained in a study of control samples from healthy donors and cancer patients. Sample: blood. The origin of this receptor is a man between 18 and 29 years old in good health.

CDR3 sequence: CASSPREGNTEAFF. The CDR3 nucleotides are TGTGCCAGCTCACCACGGGAGGGGAACACTGAAGCTTTCTTT. This chain uses TRBV18 with TRBJ1-1; D not certain. V was cut by 1 base and J by 1 base, with 7 bases left in between. The CDR3 consists of 14 residues. Per the germline V gene, CDR1 is KGHSH and CDR2 is LQKENI.